The sequence of this T cell receptor (beta chain) was determined in a study of shared clonotypes between healthy human individuals. Study-level information: The people who gave samples were a couple of women and a few men aged 18 to 49.

The CDR3 runs to 16 residues. Germline V gene lookup returns CDR1 SQVTM and CDR2 ANQGSEA. The ends were cut back, 4 bases at V and 2 bases at J, with 20 bases in the middle. Study-wide points: Across a handful of donors, naive CD4 shared 5% to 6.5%, naive CD8 under 4%, memory CD4 about 2.4%, memory CD8 around 0.36%.

Replicate PCRs from sorted subsets contained roughly 220 ng DNA, which is tens of thousands of T cell genomes. Profiling relied on immunoSEQ multiplex PCR, and the TCRdb table lists in-frame clones only, not all of them. The profile covers around 1,000,000 clones, with about 72% appearing a single time and 0.89% taken by the ten largest. On this clone itself: Its cognate antigen is unknown.

The sequence came from a man between 18 and 29 years old in good health. Some clones in this sample may be carry-over from other donors' samples. V and J are TRBV29-1 and TRBJ1-1, with a weak D call TRBD1 (5 bases). Sequencing was done on a sample of memory CD4+ T cells from PBMCs. Described subset: CD45RA-negative fraction. The CDR3 reads CSVGYRLGRKNTEAFF. CDR3 sequence (DNA): TGCAGCGTTGGGTACAGGCTGGGGAGGAAAAACACTGAAGCTTTCTTT.